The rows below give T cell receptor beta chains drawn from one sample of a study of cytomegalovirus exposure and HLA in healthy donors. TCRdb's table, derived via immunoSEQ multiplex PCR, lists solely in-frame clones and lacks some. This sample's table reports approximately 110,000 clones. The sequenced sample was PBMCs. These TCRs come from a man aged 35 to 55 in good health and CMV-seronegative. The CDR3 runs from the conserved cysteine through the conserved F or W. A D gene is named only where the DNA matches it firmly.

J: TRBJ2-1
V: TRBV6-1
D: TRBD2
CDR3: CASSDPGTRNYNEQFF
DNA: TGTGCCAGCAGTGACCCAGGGACTAGGAACTACAATGAGCAGTTCTTC

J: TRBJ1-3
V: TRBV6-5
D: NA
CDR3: CASARGEGSLESF
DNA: TGTGCGAGCGCCCGGGGAGAAGGGTCCTTGGAGTCTTTT

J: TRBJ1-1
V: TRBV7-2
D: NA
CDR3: CASSLSTTWNTEAFF
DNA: TGTGCCAGCAGCTTATCGACGACTTGGAACACTGAAGCTTTCTTT

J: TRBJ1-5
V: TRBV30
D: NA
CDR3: CAWSGARLGQPQHF
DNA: TGTGCCTGGAGTGGGGCGAGACTAGGTCAGCCCCAGCATTTT

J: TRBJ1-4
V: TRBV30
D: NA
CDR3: CAYQISLSRGEKLFF
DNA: TGTGCCTACCAAATCTCTCTATCCCGGGGTGAAAAACTGTTTTTT

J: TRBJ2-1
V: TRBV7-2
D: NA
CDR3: CASSLAGKTDNEQFF
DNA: TGTGCCAGCAGCTTAGCCGGGAAGACCGACAATGAGCAGTTCTTC

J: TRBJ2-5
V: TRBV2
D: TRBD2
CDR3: CASSVGLAGGIETQYF
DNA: TGTGCCAGCAGTGTTGGCCTAGCGGGAGGAATTGAGACCCAGTACTTC

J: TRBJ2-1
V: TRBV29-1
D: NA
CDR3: CSHLRSSNEQFF
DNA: TGCAGCCACCTCAGGTCGTCCAATGAGCAGTTCTTC

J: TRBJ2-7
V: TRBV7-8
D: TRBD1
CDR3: CASSIGQGSYEQYF
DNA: TGTGCCAGCAGCATTGGACAGGGTTCTTACGAGCAGTACTTC

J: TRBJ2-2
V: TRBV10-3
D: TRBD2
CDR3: CAIRGGGSGELFF
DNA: TGTGCCATCCGGGGGGGTGGATCCGGGGAGCTGTTTTTT

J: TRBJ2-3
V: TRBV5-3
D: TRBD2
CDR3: CARSLTCRGTSGRAPDTQYF
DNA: TGTGCCAGAAGCCTGACTTGTAGGGGTACTAGCGGGAGGGCCCCAGATACGCAGTATTTT

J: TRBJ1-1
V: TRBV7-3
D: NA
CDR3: CASSSVGGTEAFF
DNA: TGTGCCAGCAGCTCAGTGGGGGGGACTGAAGCTTTCTTT

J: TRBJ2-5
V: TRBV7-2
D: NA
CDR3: CASSEPPETQYF
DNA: TGTGCCAGCAGCGAGCCACCTGAGACCCAGTACTTC

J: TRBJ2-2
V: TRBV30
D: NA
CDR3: CAWGRDKNTGELFF
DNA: TGTGCCTGGGGGAGGGACAAGAACACCGGGGAGCTGTTTTTT

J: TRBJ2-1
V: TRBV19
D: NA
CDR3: CASSTYSGINEQFF
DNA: TGTGCCAGTAGTACGTACTCAGGGATAAATGAGCAGTTCTTC

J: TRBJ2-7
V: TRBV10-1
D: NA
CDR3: CASRVQGGLPYEQYF
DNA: TGCGCCAGCAGGGTACAGGGGGGGTTACCCTACGAGCAGTACTTC

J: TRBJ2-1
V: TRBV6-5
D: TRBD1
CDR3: CASSLDRAVGNEQFF
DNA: TGTGCCAGCAGCCTCGACAGGGCGGTAGGAAATGAGCAGTTCTTC

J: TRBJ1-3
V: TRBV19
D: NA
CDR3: CASRPTGRSGNTIYF
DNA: TGTGCCAGTAGACCGACAGGCCGCTCTGGAAACACCATATATTTT

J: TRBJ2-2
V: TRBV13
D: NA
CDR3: CASSPPTGNTGELFF
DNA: TGTGCCAGCAGCCCACCGACAGGGAACACCGGGGAGCTGTTTTTT

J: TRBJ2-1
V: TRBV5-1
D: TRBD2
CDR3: CASSWGGYNEQFF
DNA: TGCGCCAGCAGCTGGGGGGGCTACAATGAGCAGTTCTTC

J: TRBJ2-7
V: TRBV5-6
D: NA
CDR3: CASSLWGSSYEQYF
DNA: TGTGCCAGCAGCTTGTGGGGCAGCTCCTACGAGCAGTACTTC

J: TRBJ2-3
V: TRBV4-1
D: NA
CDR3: CASSQGRGDTDTQYF
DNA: TGCGCCAGCAGCCAAGGCAGGGGAGACACAGATACGCAGTATTTT

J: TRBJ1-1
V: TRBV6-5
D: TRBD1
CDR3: CASRSGGKAFF
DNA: TGTGCCAGCAGATCAGGGGGCAAAGCTTTCTTT

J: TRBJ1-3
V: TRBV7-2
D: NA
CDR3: CASSLMLRLSSGNTIYF
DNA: TGTGCCAGCAGCTTAATGCTCCGACTCTCCTCTGGAAACACCATATATTTT

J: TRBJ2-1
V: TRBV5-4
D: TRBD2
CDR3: CASSSYRRRESGDEQFF
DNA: TGTGCCAGCAGCTCCTACCGCAGGCGGGAGAGCGGTGATGAGCAGTTCTTC

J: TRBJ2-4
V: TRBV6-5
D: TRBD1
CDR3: CASSRQDRGKNIQYF
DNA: TGTGCCAGCAGCCGACAAGACAGGGGCAAAAACATTCAGTACTTC

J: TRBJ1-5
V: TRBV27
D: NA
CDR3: CASSLGAFNQPQHF
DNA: TGTGCCAGCAGTTTGGGGGCCTTCAATCAGCCCCAGCATTTT

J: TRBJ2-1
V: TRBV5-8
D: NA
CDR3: CASSYDRTSYNEQFF
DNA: TGTGCCAGCAGTTACGACAGGACCTCCTACAATGAGCAGTTCTTC

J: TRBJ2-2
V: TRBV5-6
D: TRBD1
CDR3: CASSLGQTPVELFF
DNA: TGTGCCAGCAGCCTGGGACAGACTCCGGTGGAGTTGTTTTTT

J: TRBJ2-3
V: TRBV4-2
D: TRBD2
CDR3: CASSQAGGVSTDTQYF
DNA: TGTGCCAGCAGCCAAGCGGGGGGAGTAAGCACAGATACGCAGTATTTT

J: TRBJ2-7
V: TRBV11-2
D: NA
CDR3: CASSLGLGLQYEQYF
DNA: TGTGCCAGCAGCTTAGGATTGGGGCTGCAATACGAGCAGTACTTC

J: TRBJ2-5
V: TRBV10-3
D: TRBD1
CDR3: CAISSTGETQYF
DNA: TGTGCCATCAGCTCGACAGGGGAGACCCAGTACTTC

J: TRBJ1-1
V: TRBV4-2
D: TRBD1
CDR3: CASSQDSWTGRNTEAFF
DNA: TGTGCCAGCAGCCAAGACTCTTGGACAGGGAGGAACACTGAAGCTTTCTTT

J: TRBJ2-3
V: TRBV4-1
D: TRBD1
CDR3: CASSQAGTGTITDTQYF
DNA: TGCGCCAGCAGCCAAGCCGGGACAGGGACCATCACAGATACGCAGTATTTT

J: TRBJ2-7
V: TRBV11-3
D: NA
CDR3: CASSLDPRGYEQYF
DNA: TGTGCCAGCAGCTTAGATCCCCGAGGCTACGAGCAGTACTTC

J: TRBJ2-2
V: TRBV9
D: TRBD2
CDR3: CASNPLGTSANTGELFF
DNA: TGTGCCAGCAACCCCCTCGGGACTAGCGCGAACACCGGGGAGCTGTTTTTT

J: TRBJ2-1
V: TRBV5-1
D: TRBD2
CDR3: CASTRTSGYNEQFF
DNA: TGCGCCAGCACGCGGACTAGCGGCTACAATGAGCAGTTCTTC

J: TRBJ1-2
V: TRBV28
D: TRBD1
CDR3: CASSLSGQGAVRGYTF
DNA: TGTGCCAGCAGTTTATCTGGACAGGGGGCGGTCCGAGGCTACACCTTC

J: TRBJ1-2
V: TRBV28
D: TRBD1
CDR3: CASSAPRGQGMYGYTF
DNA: TGTGCCAGCAGTGCCCCCAGAGGACAGGGGATGTATGGCTACACCTTC

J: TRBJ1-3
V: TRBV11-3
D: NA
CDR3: CASSLGYYSGNTIYF
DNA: TGTGCCAGCAGCTTAGGATACTACTCTGGAAACACCATATATTTT

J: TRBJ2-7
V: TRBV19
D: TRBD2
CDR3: CASRGTSGYEQYF
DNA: TGTGCCAGTAGGGGGACTAGCGGCTACGAGCAGTACTTC

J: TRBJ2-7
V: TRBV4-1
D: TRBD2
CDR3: CASSQVASGGSQYF
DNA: TGCGCCAGCAGCCAAGTGGCTAGCGGGGGATCGCAGTACTTC

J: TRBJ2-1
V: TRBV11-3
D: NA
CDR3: CASSPPGRAAGNEQFF
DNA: TGTGCCAGCAGCCCACCAGGCCGAGCGGCGGGCAATGAGCAGTTCTTC

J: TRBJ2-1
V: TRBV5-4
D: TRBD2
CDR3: CASSPGLAGEGTYNEQFF
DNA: TGTGCCAGCAGCCCGGGACTAGCGGGAGAGGGAACCTACAATGAGCAGTTCTTC

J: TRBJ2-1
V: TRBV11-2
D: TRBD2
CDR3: CASSVKLAGYNEQFF
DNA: TGTGCCAGCAGTGTAAAGCTAGCGGGCTACAATGAGCAGTTCTTC

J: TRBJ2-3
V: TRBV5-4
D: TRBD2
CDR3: CASSLGTSGRAGTQYF
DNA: TGTGCCAGCAGCTTGGGAACTAGCGGGAGGGCCGGTACGCAGTATTTT

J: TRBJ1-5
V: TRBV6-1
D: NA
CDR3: CASSEGSGQGNQPQHF
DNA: TGTGCCAGCAGTGAAGGGTCAGGCCAGGGCAATCAGCCCCAGCATTTT

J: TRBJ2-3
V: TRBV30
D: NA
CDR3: CAWSLGGKADTQYF
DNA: TGTGCCTGGAGTTTAGGAGGGAAAGCAGATACGCAGTATTTT

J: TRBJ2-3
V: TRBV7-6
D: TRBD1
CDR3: CASSPQGLTDTQYF
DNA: TGTGCCAGCAGCCCACAGGGGTTAACGGATACGCAGTATTTT

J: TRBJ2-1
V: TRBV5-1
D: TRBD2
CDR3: CASSLAGIAGDLLREQFF
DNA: TGCGCCAGCAGCTTGGCCGGGATAGCGGGAGACCTTTTGCGTGAGCAGTTCTTC

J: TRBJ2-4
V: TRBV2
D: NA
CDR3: CASSGGQKNIQYF
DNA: TGTGCCAGCAGTGGGGGGCAAAAAAACATTCAGTACTTC

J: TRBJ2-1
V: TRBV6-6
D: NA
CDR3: CASSYTDNEQFF
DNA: TGTGCCAGCAGTTACACAGACAATGAGCAGTTCTTC

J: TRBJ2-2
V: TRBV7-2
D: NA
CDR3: CASSPGRRQGGGELFF
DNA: TGTGCCAGCAGCCCCGGGCGTCGCCAGGGTGGCGGGGAGCTGTTTTTT

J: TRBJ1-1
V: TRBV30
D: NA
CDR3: CAWSTGPTEAFF
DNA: TGTGCCTGGAGCACAGGGCCGACTGAAGCTTTCTTT

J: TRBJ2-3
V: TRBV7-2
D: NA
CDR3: CASSLAALSTDTQYF
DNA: TGTGCCAGCAGCTTAGCAGCGCTCAGCACAGATACGCAGTATTTT

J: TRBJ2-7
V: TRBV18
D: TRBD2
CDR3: CASSPSSGDSYEQYF
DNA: TGTGCCAGCTCACCATCCAGCGGGGACTCCTACGAGCAGTACTTC

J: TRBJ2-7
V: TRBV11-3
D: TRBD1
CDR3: CASSPIAGGYEQYF
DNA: TGTGCCAGCAGCCCTATAGCAGGGGGCTACGAGCAGTACTTC

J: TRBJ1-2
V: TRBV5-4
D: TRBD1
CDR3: CASSSGTETYGYTF
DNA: TGTGCCAGCAGCTCCGGGACAGAGACCTATGGCTACACCTTC

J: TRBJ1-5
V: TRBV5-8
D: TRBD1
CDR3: CASSQVPGQGLSNQPQHF
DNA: TGTGCCAGCAGCCAGGTTCCGGGACAGGGATTGAGCAATCAGCCCCAGCATTTT

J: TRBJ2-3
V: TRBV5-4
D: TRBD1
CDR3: CASSSPTGQGQYTQYF
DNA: TGTGCCAGCAGCTCTCCTACGGGACAGGGGCAATATACGCAGTATTTT